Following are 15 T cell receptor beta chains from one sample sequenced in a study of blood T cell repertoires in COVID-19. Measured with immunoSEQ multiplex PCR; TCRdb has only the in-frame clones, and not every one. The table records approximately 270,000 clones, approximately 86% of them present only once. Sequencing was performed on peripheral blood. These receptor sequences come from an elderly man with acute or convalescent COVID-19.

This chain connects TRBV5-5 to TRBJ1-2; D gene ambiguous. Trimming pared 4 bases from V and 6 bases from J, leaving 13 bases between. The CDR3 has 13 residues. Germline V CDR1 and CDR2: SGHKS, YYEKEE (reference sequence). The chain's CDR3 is CASSLLVGDGYTF. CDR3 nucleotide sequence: TGTGCCAGCAGCCTACTAGTTGGGGATGGCTACACCTTC.

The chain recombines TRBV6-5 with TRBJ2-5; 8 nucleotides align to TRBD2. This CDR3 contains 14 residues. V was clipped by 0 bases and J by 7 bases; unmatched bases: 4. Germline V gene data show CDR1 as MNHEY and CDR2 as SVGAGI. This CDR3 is CASSYSGAGGTQYF. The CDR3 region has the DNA TGTGCCAGCAGTTACTCCGGGGCGGGAGGGACCCAGTACTTC.

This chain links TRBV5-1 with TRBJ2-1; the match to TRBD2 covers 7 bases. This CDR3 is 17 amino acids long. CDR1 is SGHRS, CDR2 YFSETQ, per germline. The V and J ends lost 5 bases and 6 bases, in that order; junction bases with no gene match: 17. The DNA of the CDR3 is TGCGCCAGCAGTGCCGGGAGGCAGACCTTCATGGGCAATGAGCAGTTCTTC. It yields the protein CASSAGRQTFMGNEQFF.

CDR3 residues: CASSFTRGREQYF. CDR3 nucleotide sequence: TGTGCCAGCAGCTTCACAAGGGGTCGGGAGCAGTACTTC. The V and J genes are TRBV7-3 and TRBJ2-7; perhaps TRBD1 as D (5 bases). V lost 3 bases, J lost 7 bases, and 13 bases lay in between. Germline V gives CDR1 SGHTA, CDR2 FQGTGA. The CDR3 has 13 residues.

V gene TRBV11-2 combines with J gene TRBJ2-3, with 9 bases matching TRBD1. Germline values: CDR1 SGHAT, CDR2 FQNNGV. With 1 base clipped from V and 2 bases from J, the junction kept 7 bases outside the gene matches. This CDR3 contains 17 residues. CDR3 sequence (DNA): TGTGCCAGCAGCTTAGCACCCGGGACAGGGTACACAGATACGCAGTATTTT. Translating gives CASSLAPGTGYTDTQYF.

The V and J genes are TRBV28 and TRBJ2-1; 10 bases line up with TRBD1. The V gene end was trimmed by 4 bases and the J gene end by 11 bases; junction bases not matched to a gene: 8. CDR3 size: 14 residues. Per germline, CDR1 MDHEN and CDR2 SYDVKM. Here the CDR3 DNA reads TGTGCCAGCAGTTGGCGACAGGGGGCTCATAAGCAGTTCTTC. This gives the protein CASSWRQGAHKQFF.

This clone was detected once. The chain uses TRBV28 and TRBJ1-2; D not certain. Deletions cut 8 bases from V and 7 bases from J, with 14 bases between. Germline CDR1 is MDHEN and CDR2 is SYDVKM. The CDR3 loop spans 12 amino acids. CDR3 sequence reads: CASRTPLGGYTF. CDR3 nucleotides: TGTGCCAGCCGGACTCCTCTGGGTGGCTACACCTTC.

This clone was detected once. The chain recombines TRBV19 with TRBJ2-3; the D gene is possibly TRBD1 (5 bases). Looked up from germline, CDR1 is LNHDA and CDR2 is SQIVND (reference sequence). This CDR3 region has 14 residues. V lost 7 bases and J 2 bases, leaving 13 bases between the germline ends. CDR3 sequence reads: CASTDRGLTDTQYF. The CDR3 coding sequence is TGTGCCAGTACCGATAGGGGCCTCACAGATACGCAGTATTTT.

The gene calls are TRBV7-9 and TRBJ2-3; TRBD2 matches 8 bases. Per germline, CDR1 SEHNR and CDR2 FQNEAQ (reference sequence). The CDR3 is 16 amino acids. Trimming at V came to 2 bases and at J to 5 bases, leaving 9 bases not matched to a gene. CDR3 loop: CASSLIGGGQEDTQYF. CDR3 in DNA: TGTGCCAGCAGCTTAATCGGGGGGGGCCAGGAAGATACGCAGTATTTT.

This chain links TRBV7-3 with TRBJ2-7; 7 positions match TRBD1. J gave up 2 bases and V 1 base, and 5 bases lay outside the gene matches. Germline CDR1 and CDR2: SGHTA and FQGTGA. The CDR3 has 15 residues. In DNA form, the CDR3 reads TGTGCCAGCAGCTTAAACGGGGACAGCACCTACGAGCAGTACTTC. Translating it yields CASSLNGDSTYEQYF. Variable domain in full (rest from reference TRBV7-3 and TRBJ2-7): GAGVSQTPSNKVTEKGKYVELRCDPISGHTALYWYRQSLGQGPEFLIYFQGTGAADDSGLPNDRFFAVRPEGSVSTLKIQRTERGDSAVYLCASSLNGDSTYEQYFGPGTRLTVT.

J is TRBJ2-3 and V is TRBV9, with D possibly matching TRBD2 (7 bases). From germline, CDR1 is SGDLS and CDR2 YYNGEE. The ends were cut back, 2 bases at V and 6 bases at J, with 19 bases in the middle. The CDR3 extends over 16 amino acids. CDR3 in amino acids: CASSVSPLRGGDTQYF. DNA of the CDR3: TGTGCCAGCAGCGTCTCACCCCTGAGGGGGGGTGATACGCAGTATTTT.

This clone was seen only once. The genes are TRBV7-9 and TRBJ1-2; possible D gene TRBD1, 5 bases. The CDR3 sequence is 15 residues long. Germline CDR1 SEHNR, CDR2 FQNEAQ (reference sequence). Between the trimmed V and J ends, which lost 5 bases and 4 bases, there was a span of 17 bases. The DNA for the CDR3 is TGTGCCAGCAGCCACGCCCGGGGGAGGAGCTATGGCTACACCTTC. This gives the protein CASSHARGRSYGYTF.

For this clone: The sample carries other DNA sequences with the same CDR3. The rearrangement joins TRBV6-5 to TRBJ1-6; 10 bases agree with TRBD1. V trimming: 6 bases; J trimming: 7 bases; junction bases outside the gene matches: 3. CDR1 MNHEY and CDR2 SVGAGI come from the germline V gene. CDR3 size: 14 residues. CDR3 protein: CASREGQGNSPLHF. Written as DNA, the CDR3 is TGTGCCAGCAGGGAGGGACAGGGGAATTCACCCCTCCACTTT.

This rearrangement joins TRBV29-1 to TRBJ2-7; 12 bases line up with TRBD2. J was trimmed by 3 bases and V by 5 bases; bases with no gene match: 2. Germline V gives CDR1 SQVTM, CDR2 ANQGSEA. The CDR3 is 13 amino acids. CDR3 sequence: CSVRTSGNYEQYF. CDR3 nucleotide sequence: TGCAGCGTTCGGACTAGCGGGAACTACGAGCAGTACTTC.

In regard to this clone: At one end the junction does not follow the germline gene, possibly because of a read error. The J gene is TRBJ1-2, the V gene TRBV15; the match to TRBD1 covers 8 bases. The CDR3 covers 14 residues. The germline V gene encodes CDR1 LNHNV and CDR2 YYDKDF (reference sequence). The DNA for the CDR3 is TGTGCCACCAGCAGAGATTTGCAGGGGGCTAATGTGGTCTTC. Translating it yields CATSRDLQGANVVF.